This T cell receptor beta chain was captured by sequencing in a study of blood T cell repertoires in COVID-19. Whole-study context: PBMCs, B-cell-depleted T cells, or T cells provided the cDNA or gDNA that made up the material.

In the authors' methods: It was from reference gene primer amplification that nucleated cell counts were estimated. Repertoires were generated with immunoSEQ multiplex PCR, while TCRdb's copy carries only in-frame clones and drops some. The V and J calls and clone size come from that table; D and trimming were worked out from the DNA. The sample lists around 480,000 clones; about 91% were seen once. CDR1 is SGHDT and CDR2 is YYEEEE in the germline V gene. The CDR3 has 15 residues. The V gene end was trimmed by 0 bases and the J gene end by 5 bases; junction bases not matched to a gene: 3. The source of this sequence is a woman between 45 and 65 years old with COVID-19, enrolled during active disease. The chain links TRBV5-6 to TRBJ2-2, with 8 bases identical to TRBD2. The sample comprised peripheral blood. The CDR3 region has the DNA TGTGCCAGCAGCTTGGTTGGCGGGGGGACCGGGGAGCTGTTTTTT. Encoded protein: CASSLVGGGTGELFF.